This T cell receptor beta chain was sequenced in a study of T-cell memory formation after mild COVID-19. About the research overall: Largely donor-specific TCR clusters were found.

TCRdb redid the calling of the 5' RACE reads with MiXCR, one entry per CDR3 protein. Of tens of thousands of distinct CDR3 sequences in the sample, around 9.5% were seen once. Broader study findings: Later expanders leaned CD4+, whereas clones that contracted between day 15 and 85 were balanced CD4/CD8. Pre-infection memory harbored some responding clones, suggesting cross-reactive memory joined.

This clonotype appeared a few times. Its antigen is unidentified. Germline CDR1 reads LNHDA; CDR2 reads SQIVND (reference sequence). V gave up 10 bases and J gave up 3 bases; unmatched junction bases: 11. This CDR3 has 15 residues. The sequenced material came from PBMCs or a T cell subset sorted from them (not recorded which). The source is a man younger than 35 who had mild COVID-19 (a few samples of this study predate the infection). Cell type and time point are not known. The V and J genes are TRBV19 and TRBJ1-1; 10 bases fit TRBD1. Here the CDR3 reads CATSDRGRLDTEAFF. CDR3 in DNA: TGTGCCACCTCCGACAGGGGGCGTTTGGACACTGAAGCTTTCTTT.